This T cell receptor beta chain was recovered during a study of shared clonotypes between healthy human individuals. Repertoires were generated with immunoSEQ multiplex PCR, while TCRdb's copy carries only in-frame clones and drops some. This sample carries approximately 740,000 clones, around 93% of them seen once, and the ten largest clones take about 25%. CD45RO negativity and positive selection for CCR7 defined naive CD8 cells, a population that excluded terminally differentiated effector memory CD45RA+ cells. Only Caucasian adults living in Nashville, Tennessee made up the donor group. The germline V and J ends were trimmed by 2 bases and 0 bases, with 8 bases remaining between them. There are 15 residues in the CDR3. Looked up from germline, CDR1 is LNHDA and CDR2 is SQIVND (reference sequence). Worth noting for this clone: Additional DNA sequences in this sample encode the identical CDR3.

This sequence originates from a man aged 30 to 39 in good health. The sequenced sample consisted of naive CD8+ T cells sorted from blood. The chain links TRBV19 to TRBJ2-1; D call uncertain. The CDR3: CASSISPSSYNEQFF. In DNA form, the CDR3 reads TGTGCCAGTAGTATATCCCCTAGCTCCTACAATGAGCAGTTCTTC.